The sequence of this T cell receptor (beta chain) was determined in a study of shared clonotypes between healthy human individuals. Sequencing used immunoSEQ multiplex PCR; TCRdb keeps in-frame clones, though not all of them. The table includes 2 million to 2.5 million clones, roughly 95% detected once. CDR1 SGHTA and CDR2 FQGNSA come from the germline V gene. CDR3 length equals 12 residues. Trimming took 5 bases from V and 7 from J, leaving 10 bases between them. The receptor was derived from a man aged 18 to 29 in good health. Sequences were obtained from naive CD4+ T cells sorted from blood. Subset given: CD45RA+ positively selected. This sequence joins TRBV7-2 and TRBJ2-3; D is perhaps TRBD2 (5 bases). CDR3 sequence (DNA): TGTGCCAGCAGCGACGGGGTTAATACGCAGTATTTT. It specifies CASSDGVNTQYF.